The source of this TCR beta chain is a study of neurological immune-mediated disorders. Findings and caveats of the study: Expansion of TCR clones was greatest in HTLV-1-associated myelopathy and smallest in multiple sclerosis, where it fell below that of healthy controls. The study found no CDR3 amino acid sequences shared by expanded clones across subjects, suggesting private repertoires in all groups.

This clonotype has at least ten counts. Antigen unknown. The CDR3 extends over 15 amino acids. Losses at the gene ends were 4 bases for V and 0 bases for J; bases not matched to a gene: 2. Germline V gene lookup returns CDR1 SGHVS and CDR2 FQNEAQ. In TCRdb, the 5' RACE reads were re-called with MiXCR into one record per CDR3 protein. The sample has 50,000 to 60,000 distinct CDR3 sequences, roughly 15% seen once. This sequence joins TRBV7-8 and TRBJ2-3, with TRBD2 matching 9 bases. Specimen: PBMCs. The sequence was obtained from a man in his 60s in good health. DNA for the CDR3: TGTGCCAGCAGCTATGGACTAGCGAGCACAGATACGCAGTATTTT. Translation: CASSYGLASTDTQYF. The variable domain in full, with the rest retrieved from reference TRBV7-8 and TRBJ2-3, is GAGVSQSPRYKVAKRGQDVALRCDPISGHVSLFWYQQALGQGPEFLTYFQNEAQLDKSGLPSDRFFAERPEGSVSTLKIQRTQQEDSAVYLCASSYGLASTDTQYFGPGTRLTVL.